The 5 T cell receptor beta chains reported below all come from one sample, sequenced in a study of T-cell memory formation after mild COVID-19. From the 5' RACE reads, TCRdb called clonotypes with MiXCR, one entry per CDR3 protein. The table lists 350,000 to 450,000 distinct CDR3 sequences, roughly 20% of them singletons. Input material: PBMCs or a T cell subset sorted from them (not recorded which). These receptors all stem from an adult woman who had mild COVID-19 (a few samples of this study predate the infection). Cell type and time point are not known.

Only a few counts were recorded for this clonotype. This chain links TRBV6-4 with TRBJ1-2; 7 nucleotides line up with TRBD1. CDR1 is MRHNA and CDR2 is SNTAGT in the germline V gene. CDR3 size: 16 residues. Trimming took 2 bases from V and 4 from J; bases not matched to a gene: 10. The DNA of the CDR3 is TGTGCCAGCAGTGACCACCGGAGGGGGCGCATCTATGGCTACACCTTC. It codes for CASSDHRRGRIYGYTF.

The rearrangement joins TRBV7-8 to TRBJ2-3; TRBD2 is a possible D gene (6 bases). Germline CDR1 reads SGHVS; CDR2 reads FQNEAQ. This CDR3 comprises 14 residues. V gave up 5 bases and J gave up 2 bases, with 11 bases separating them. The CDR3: CASSPGGFTDTQYF. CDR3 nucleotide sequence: TGTGCCAGCAGCCCCGGAGGGTTCACAGATACGCAGTATTTT.

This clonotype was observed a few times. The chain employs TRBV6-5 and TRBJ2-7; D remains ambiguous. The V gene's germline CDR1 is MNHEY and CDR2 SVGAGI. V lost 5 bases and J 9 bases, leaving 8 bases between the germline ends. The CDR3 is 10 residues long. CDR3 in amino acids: CASSVSGQYF. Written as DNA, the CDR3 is TGTGCCAGCAGTGTCAGTGGGCAGTACTTC.

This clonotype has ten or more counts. In nucleotides, the CDR3 is TGCAGTGCTAGGGAGGGGGGCACAGATACGCAGTATTTT. This sequence encodes CSAREGGTDTQYF. This rearrangement joins TRBV20-1 to TRBJ2-3; D might be TRBD1 or TRBD2, each matching 6 bases. The CDR3 is 13 residues long. V lost 3 bases and J 1 base, leaving 8 bases between the germline ends. Germline CDR1 DFQATT, CDR2 SNEGSKA (reference sequence).

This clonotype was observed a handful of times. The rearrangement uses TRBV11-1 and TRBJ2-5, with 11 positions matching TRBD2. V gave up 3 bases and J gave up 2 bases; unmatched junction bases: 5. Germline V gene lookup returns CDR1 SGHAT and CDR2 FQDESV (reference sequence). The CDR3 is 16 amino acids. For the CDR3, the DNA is TGTGCCAGCAGCTTCGGGACTAGCGGTCATCAAGAGACCCAGTACTTC. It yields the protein CASSFGTSGHQETQYF. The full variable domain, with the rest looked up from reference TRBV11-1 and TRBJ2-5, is EAEVAQSPRYKITEKSQAVAFWCDPISGHATLYWYRQILGQGPELLVQFQDESVVDDSQLPKDRFSAERLKGVDSTLKIQPAELGDSAMYLCASSFGTSGHQETQYFGPGTRLLVL.